The TCR beta chain under discussion was sequenced for a study of Graves' ophthalmopathy and Graves' hyperthyroidism. Amplified TCR beta CDR3 regions were obtained using RNA transcripts as template. RT-PCR was first run with HTBI primers, then multiplex PCR in a second round. TCRdb used MiXCR to reprocess the multiplex PCR reads, holding one entry per CDR3 protein. This table has around 600,000 distinct CDR3 sequences, roughly 41% appearing once. A duration under 3 months, NOSPECS ≥4, CAS ≥3 and moderate-to-severe activity characterized the donors with ophthalmopathy. Pregnancy or lactation, uncontrolled infections and other autoimmune diseases were grounds for excluding patients. The CDR3 length is 13 residues. V lost 5 bases, J lost 1 base, and 10 bases lay in between. Germline values: CDR1 SQVTM, CDR2 ANQGSEA. This clonotype has ten or more counts. As yet, its antigen is unknown. Overall study results and limits: Detected in blood as well were most expanded thyroid clonotypes with frequency above 0.001.

Sequenced sample: peripheral blood. This chain links TRBV29-1 with TRBJ2-3; no reliable D call. This clonotype originated in an adult man with Graves' ophthalmopathy. CDR3 in amino acids: CSVRAGGTDTQYF. The DNA for the CDR3 is TGCAGCGTTCGTGCAGGCGGCACAGATACGCAGTATTTT.